This TCR beta chain was found in a study of blood T cell repertoires in COVID-19. Whole-study context: The study drew acute and convalescent COVID-19 samples from the United States, Italy and Spain. From T cells, B-cell-depleted T cells, or PBMCs came the material, which was cDNA or gDNA.

This CDR3 has 15 amino acids. The junction had 5 bases not matched to a gene; V was cut back by 2 bases and J by 5 bases. From germline, CDR1 is MNHNY and CDR2 SVGAGI (reference sequence). In the authors' workflow: Amplification from reference gene primers served as the basis for estimated nucleated cell counts. This table comes from immunoSEQ multiplex PCR, and its TCRdb copy is limited to in-frame clones, with some not included. The DNA gave D and trimming, while V, J and clone size come from that table. This table has roughly 100,000 clones, roughly nine tenths appearing once. This clone was seen a handful of times.

The sequencing sample was made of peripheral blood. The TCR originated in a woman aged 70-85 years with acute or convalescent COVID-19. The genes are TRBV6-6 and TRBJ2-2, with TRBD2 matching 7 bases. CDR3 residues: CASSYDGRRTGELFF. DNA for the CDR3: TGTGCCAGCAGTTACGACGGGAGGCGAACCGGGGAGCTGTTTTTT.